This T cell receptor beta chain originates from a study of CD8 T cells in Susac syndrome. Sequencing of TCR beta was undertaken in CD8+ and CD4+ T cells derived from blood. The CDR3 is 12 amino acids. Germline lookup yields CDR1 MDHEN and CDR2 SYDVKM. Trimming removed 5 bases from V and 4 bases from J, with 5 bases in between. After extraction with the RNeasy kit, about 0.5 to 1 ug of the RNA was reverse transcribed using random hexamers. The authors amplified TCR beta CDR3 across 54 Vbeta and 13 Jbeta using immunoSEQ multiplex PCR. TCRdb passed the immunoSEQ multiplex PCR reads through MiXCR, listing each CDR3 protein once. This sample carries under 200,000 distinct CDR3 sequences, around 94% of them seen once, and the ten largest clones take around 0.14%.

This TCR was sampled from a human donor in good health. This rearrangement joins TRBV28 to TRBJ2-2; D is unresolved. The sequencing sample was made of CD4+ T cells from PBMCs. The CDR3 is CASSTPTGELFF. The CDR3 DNA reads TGTGCCAGCAGTACCCCCACCGGGGAGCTGTTTTTT.